This T cell receptor beta chain came from a study of OX40 agonist ivuxolimab in advanced cancers. At the level of the study: Each patient was given ivuxolimab into a vein every 2 weeks, at 0.01 to 10 mg/kg.

A word on this clone: Its antigen remains unknown.

Study-level results: Expanded clones belonging to CD8+ T cells outnumbered, on average, those of CD4+.

TCRdb's table, derived via immunoSEQ multiplex PCR, lists solely in-frame clones and lacks some. The table shows more than 55,000 clones, with roughly nine tenths occurring only once. The length of the CDR3 is 15 residues. Germline lookup yields CDR1 SNHLY and CDR2 FYNNEI. V shed 4 bases, J shed 5 bases, and the junction held 6 bases outside the gene matches. The sequence came from an adult with an advanced solid tumor such as melanoma, head and neck, liver or kidney cancer. The material was CD4+ or CD8+ T cells sorted from blood, obtained in a trial of the OX40 agonist ivuxolimab. The chain employs TRBV2 and TRBJ2-1; 9 positions match TRBD1. The DNA of the CDR3 is TGTGCCAGCAGTGTGACAGGGGGAGTCAACAATGAGCAGTTCTTC. Translating gives CASSVTGGVNNEQFF.